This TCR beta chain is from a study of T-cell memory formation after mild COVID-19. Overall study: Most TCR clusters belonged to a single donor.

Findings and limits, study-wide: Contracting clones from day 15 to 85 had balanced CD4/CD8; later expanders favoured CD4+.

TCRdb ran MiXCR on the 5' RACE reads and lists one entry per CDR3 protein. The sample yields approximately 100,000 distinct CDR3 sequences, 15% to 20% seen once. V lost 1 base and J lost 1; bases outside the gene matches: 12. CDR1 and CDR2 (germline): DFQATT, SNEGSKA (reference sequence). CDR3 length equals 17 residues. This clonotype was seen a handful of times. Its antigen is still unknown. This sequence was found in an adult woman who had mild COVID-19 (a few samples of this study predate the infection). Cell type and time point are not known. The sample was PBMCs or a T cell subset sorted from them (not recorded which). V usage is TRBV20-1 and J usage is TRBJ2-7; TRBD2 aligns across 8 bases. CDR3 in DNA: TGCAGTGCTAGAGCTTCCCCCGGGGGGGGGCGATCCTACGAGCAGTACTTC. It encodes CSARASPGGGRSYEQYF.